The present entry profiles one T cell receptor (beta chain) with its context. Its cognate antigen has yet to be identified. There are no base qualities to consult, and no much larger clone falls within one base. Each PCR received spiked-in synthetic TCR analog templates so that absolute template abundance could be estimated from read counts. The immunoSEQ assay was used to amplify TCRbeta CDR3 regions from genomic DNA with bias-controlled V and J gene primers. Rearranged TCRbeta segments were sequenced at approximately 20X coverage. The study's own analysis went as follows. Clustering was used to correct sequencing errors, and CDR3s were annotated against IMGT to assign V, D and J genes. Out-of-frame and stop-codon sequences were excluded, and only productive TCRbeta rearrangements were used in downstream analyses. To compute clonality, Shannon entropy was normalized by the log of the number of unique productive sequences and then subtracted from one. Fisher's exact test with Benjamini-Hochberg correction, at a threshold of adjusted p below 0.01, was used to find clones that differed between time points or between blood and tumor. TCRdb holds this immuneACCESS table with in-frame rearrangements only. Some clones are missing; in checked studies, unresolved V genes explain under half, and the rest has no known cause. The DNA gave D and trimming, while V, J and clone size come from that table. Here the sample has more than 90,000 clones; approximately 87% occur a single time. The top ten hold about 8.4% of the sample.

The data belong to a study of PD-L1 blockade in urothelial cancer (dated by TCRdb to about 2017). Regarding the study in general: Therapy was started in the mid-2010s for all patients, and atezolizumab 1,200 mg was administered intravenously every 3 weeks. About 85% of the roughly 29 patients were identified as males with urothelial cancer of bladder origin, and a prior smoking history was reported by 18 of 29 patients. Patients had an ECOG performance status of 0 or 1 and had received between 0 and 3 prior chemotherapy regimens. Blood samples were analyzed at 3 weeks after treatment start (second dose) and at 6 weeks after treatment start. Blood samples gave median yields of around 150,000 T cells and over 80,000 unique TCRs, along with a median clonality of approximately 0.08. The study was an exploratory multi-omic analysis of somatic, immune and clinical correlates of response to PD-L1 blockade with atezolizumab in urothelial cancer. Pretreatment tumor samples, along with matched peripheral blood collected serially before and after atezolizumab treatment, underwent TCR sequencing. Durable clinical benefit meant progression-free survival longer than 6 months, and TCR features were also tested against progression-free and overall survival. In the same patients who had TCR sequencing, pretreatment tumors also underwent whole exome sequencing and RNA sequencing. Nine patients achieved durable clinical benefit and approximately 20 did not. Pretreatment blood TCR-seq was available for 27 to 30 patients, at least one posttreatment blood collection was obtained for about 24 patients, and tumor TCR-seq was available for about 24 patients. Points the paper makes about the study in general: Patients with durable benefit showed greater expansion of tumor-associated TCR clones in peripheral blood 3 weeks after starting treatment (n of about 20, p = 0.022). A pretreatment peripheral blood TCR clonality below the median was linked to improved progression-free and overall survival. Because of the small sample size (n ≈ 30) and the many exploratory analyses performed, the results are intended to be regarded as hypothesis-generating.

What the time point label conveys for this sample: peripheral blood 6 weeks after treatment start. The cohort comprised about 30 patients with locally advanced or metastatic urothelial carcinoma treated at Memorial Sloan Kettering on a trial protocol. Peripheral blood mononuclear cells were collected pretreatment and during treatment, with between 1 and 8 total time points obtained per patient. The Qiagen DNeasy Blood extraction kit was used to purify genomic DNA from total PBMCs and from tumor samples. PBMCs were collected pretreatment and during treatment, and were isolated and stored as previously described. Sequencing used PBMCs, obtained around atezolizumab (anti-PD-L1) treatment. This clonotype was sampled from a man between 70 and 80 years old with urothelial cancer.

The DNA is TGTGCCAGCAGTGAAGGACTAGCGGGGGGGGAAGATACGCAGTATTTT. Translated, this gives CASSEGLAGGEDTQYF. The rearrangement combines TRBV2 with TRBJ2-3; 14 central bases correspond to TRBD2. The CDR3, from cysteine to phenylalanine, totals 16 residues. The entry retains the CDR3 DNA only, 48 bases that are in frame from base 1. CDR1 and CDR2 are drawn from the germline V gene: SNHLY, FYNNEI. For this chain, trimming is 1 base at the V end and 5 bases at the J end, and the number of junction bases without a gene match is 2.